A selection of T cell receptor beta chains follows, all from one sample in a study of T-cell reconstitution after alpha-beta-depleted transplantation in children. TCRdb recomputed calls from the PCR reads with MiXCR, one row per CDR3 protein. The table includes approximately 82,000 distinct CDR3 sequences, 15% to 20% detected once. The sequencing here drew on PBMCs, mostly from graft donor cells, taken 360 days after TCRalphabeta/CD19-depleted stem cell transplant. The receptors originated from a male patient aged 2-9 years who had a stem cell transplant for acute lymphoblastic leukemia, so the T cells may come from the graft donor. Both conserved end residues are part of each CDR3. The D gene is left open where the match is weak. Rows may omit the clone size; those that give it use once, few, many or a size class.

>TRBD2|TRBV4-2|TRBJ2-1|-
CASSQESFASGSNNEQFF
TGTGCCAGCAGCCAAGAAAGTTTCGCTAGCGGGAGCAACAATGAGCAGTTCTTC
>TRBD1|TRBV24-1|TRBJ2-2|-
CATSDLRQGPNTGELFF
TGTGCCACCAGTGATTTGCGACAGGGGCCGAACACCGGGGAGCTGTTTTTT
>-|TRBV7-2|TRBJ2-3|few
CASSTDRPYPTDTQYF
TGTGCCAGCAGCACAGACAGGCCATACCCAACAGATACGCAGTATTTT
>TRBD1|TRBV5-4|TRBJ2-3|-
CASSSTGVDTQYF
TGTGCCAGCAGCTCGACAGGGGTAGATACGCAGTATTTT
>-|TRBV10-3|TRBJ2-7|-
CAIRDRPDYEQYF
TGTGCCATCAGAGACAGGCCGGACTACGAGCAGTACTTC
>TRBD1|TRBV20-1|TRBJ2-7|-
CSAPRTGGGEQYF
TGCAGTGCTCCCCGGACAGGGGGGGGGGAGCAGTACTTC
>TRBD2|TRBV12-3/TRBV12-4|TRBJ2-6|many
CASSLVLLAGYSGANVLTF
TGTGCCAGCAGTTTAGTACTACTAGCGGGGTACTCTGGGGCCAACGTCCTGACTTTC
>TRBD2|TRBV6-1|TRBJ2-1|-
CASSVLAGGTWNEQFF
TGTGCCAGCAGTGTCCTAGCGGGAGGGACTTGGAATGAGCAGTTCTTC
>-|TRBV5-1|TRBJ1-6|-
CASSLDRARNSPLHF
TGCGCCAGCAGCTTGGACAGGGCAAGGAATTCACCCCTCCACTTT
>-|TRBV30|TRBJ1-2|-
CAWSVHHPNYGYTF
TGTGCCTGGAGTGTACACCATCCCAACTATGGCTACACCTTC
>-|TRBV7-9|TRBJ2-3|few
CASSFLQGGTDTQYF
TGTGCCAGCAGCTTCCTGCAGGGTGGCACAGATACGCAGTATTTT
>TRBD1|TRBV20-1|TRBJ2-1|few
CSARAGTGRFEFF
TGCAGTGCTAGAGCTGGGACAGGGAGATTTGAGTTCTTC
>-|TRBV15|TRBJ2-1|few
CATSRGVYNEQFF
TGTGCCACCAGCAGAGGAGTGTACAATGAGCAGTTCTTC
>TRBD2|TRBV7-9|TRBJ2-1|few
CASSLLAESYNEQFF
TGTGCCAGCAGCTTACTAGCGGAATCCTACAATGAGCAGTTCTTC
>-|TRBV4-1|TRBJ2-7|-
CASSQDGGGLYEQYF
TGCGCCAGCAGCCAAGACGGAGGGGGCTTATACGAGCAGTACTTC
>-|TRBV5-1|TRBJ1-1|few
CASSLVLMNTEAFF
TGCGCCAGCAGCTTGGTGCTGATGAACACTGAAGCTTTCTTT
>TRBD1|TRBV11-1|TRBJ1-1|few
CASSLFQSPGQGLNTEAFF
TGTGCCAGCAGCTTATTCCAATCTCCGGGACAGGGCTTGAACACTGAAGCTTTCTTT
>-|TRBV6-5|TRBJ1-1|-
CASSYRERGVPMNTEAFF
TGTGCCAGCAGTTACAGGGAGAGGGGAGTACCTATGAACACTGAAGCTTTCTTT
>-|TRBV25-1|TRBJ2-7|-
CASSEYTGSLSYEQYF
TGTGCCAGCAGTGAATATACAGGGTCCTTGTCCTACGAGCAGTACTTC
>-|TRBV7-9|TRBJ2-5|-
CASSPRRGETQYF
TGTGCCAGCAGCCCTCGCCGCGGGGAGACCCAGTACTTC
>TRBD1|TRBV20-1|TRBJ1-1|-
CSARPTGLMNTEAFF
TGCAGTGCTAGACCGACAGGGTTGATGAACACTGAAGCTTTCTTT
>TRBD1|TRBV20-1|TRBJ2-7|few
CSARQGGAFYEQYF
TGCAGTGCCCGACAGGGGGGTGCTTTCTACGAGCAGTACTTC
>-|TRBV12-3/TRBV12-4|TRBJ2-1|medium-sized
CASSSTREQFF
TGTGCCAGCAGTTCAACTAGGGAGCAGTTCTTC
>-|TRBV27|TRBJ2-7|few
CASRRGVFSYEQYF
TGTGCCAGCAGGAGAGGGGTCTTCTCCTACGAGCAGTACTTC
>-|TRBV6-5|TRBJ2-7|-
CASSYDPRSYEQYF
TGTGCCAGCAGTTACGATCCACGCTCCTACGAGCAGTACTTC
>TRBD1|TRBV12-3/TRBV12-4|TRBJ2-7|-
CASSPLSGGPTRQYF
TGTGCCAGCAGTCCATTATCAGGGGGTCCAACCCGGCAGTACTTC
>TRBD2|TRBV4-2|TRBJ2-1|few
CASSQGLAGEGVF
TGTGCCAGCAGCCAAGGGCTAGCGGGAGAAGGGGTCTTC